This T cell receptor beta chain was sequenced during a study of CXCR3-negative and CXCR3-positive naive CD8 T cells (dated by TCRdb to between 2017 and 2020). Some background on the complete study: In total, approximately 140 million TRB reads were obtained, which works out to roughly 1.5 +/- 0.3 million reads per library. Data from fewer than 12 donors, pooled across two independent experiments, went into the diversity and physicochemical repertoire analyses. For the TRBV-TRBJ cluster analysis, the naive subsets came from 5 donors, while the memory cells came from 3 donors.

The germline V gene (reference sequence) yields LGHDT for CDR1 and YNNKEL for CDR2. From cysteine to phenylalanine, the CDR3 is 17 amino acids long. No DNA sequence is on record. What the work shows at the level of the full study, not this receptor alone: Compared with CXCR3-negative naive cells, CXCR3-positive naive cells had TRB CDR3s with higher hydrophobicity (lower Kidera factor 4), lower energy, and higher strength and volume indices. Repertoire diversity was comparably high in both naive subsets but much lower in memory CD8+ T cells. Because surface CD5, which is linked to self-reactivity in mice, was comparable between the naive subsets, TCR interaction strength was also inferred from the physicochemical properties of TRB CDR3s. Within the same donor, TRBV-TRBJ usage looked similar between naive CXCR3-negative and CXCR3-positive cells, but memory cells had distinct patterns. Freshly isolated PBMCs were used for most assays because CXCR3 expression went down partially after cryopreservation.

Details on this clonotype: What this receptor recognizes is not known.

Each CD8+ T cell subset was flow-sorted in triplicate, and a few hundred thousand cells per subset were placed directly into RLT lysis buffer. To exclude memory contaminants, naive CD8+ T cells were stringently defined as CD45RO-CCR7+CD27+CD95-. Peripheral blood mononuclear cells were isolated from buffy coats using standard density gradient centrifugation. A FACSAria III was used to flow-sort naive CXCR3-negative and CXCR3-positive CD8+ T cells. Total RNA was extracted from sorted cells with an RNeasy Mini Kit. Data came from a NextSeq 550. The Human TCR Profiling Kit (MiLaboratory) was used to prepare UMI-labeled 5' RACE TRB cDNA libraries. The full amount of extracted RNA was used for cDNA synthesis, and the full amount of resulting cDNA was used for PCR amplification. Libraries were prepared in parallel with an identical number of PCR cycles. Turning to the authors' computational methods: With a minimum of two reads required per UMI, MIGEC and MiXCR pulled out about 50,000 +/- 9,200 unique UMI-labeled TRB cDNA molecules from each library. Each library averaged 40,000 +/- 10,000 functional in-frame TRB CDR3 nucleotide clonotypes without stop codons. After downsampling to 5000 UMI-labeled TRB molecules per sample, diversity metrics, including normalized Shannon-Wiener and Chao1, were computed in VDJtools. For the central five CDR3 residues, VDJtools calculated physicochemical properties weighted by clonotype size, namely interaction energy, strength, volume and Kidera factor 4. Each entry corresponds to one CDR3 protein sequence from reads that TCRdb reprocessed, and DNA is not given. The V and J calls reflect TCRdb's pipeline rather than the authors' work. The sample table records nearly 110,000 distinct CDR3 sequences. Clones ranked in the top ten supply 0.35% to 0.4% of the sample.

The receptor was isolated from a human donor in good health. Some clones in this sample may be carry-over from other donors' samples. The chain couples TRBV3-1 to TRBJ2-1; the TCRdb call, TRBD1, lacks DNA for checking. Sequenced material: naive CXCR3+ CD8+ T cells from blood. The cell subset or site label, read with the paper, signifies: CD45RO-CCR7+CD27+CD95- naive CD8+ T cells expressing CXCR3 (TNR3+). CDR3 sequence: CASSHLAPLGLVDEQFF.